This TCR beta chain is from a study of T cells in Graves' hyperthyroidism and ophthalmopathy. Germline V gene sequence: CDR1 MDHEN, CDR2 SYDVKM. Trimming took 6 bases from V and 4 from J, leaving 12 bases between them. There are 13 residues in the CDR3. Amplified TCR beta CDR3 regions derived from RNA transcripts. The primer set for the first-round RT-PCR of the TCR CDR3 was HTBI. Each CDR3 protein gets one entry after TCRdb re-called the multiplex PCR reads with MiXCR. The sample comprises hundreds of thousands of distinct CDR3 sequences, around 15% of which are singletons, and roughly 10% rests with the top ten. This clonotype was picked up many times.

This clonotype originated in a woman younger than 35 with Graves' hyperthyroidism. This chain connects TRBV28 to TRBJ1-2, with D unresolved. The specimen sequenced was blood. CDR3 amino acids: CASRTGGLYGYTF. The CDR3 nucleotides read TGTGCCAGCAGAACTGGTGGACTCTATGGCTACACCTTC.